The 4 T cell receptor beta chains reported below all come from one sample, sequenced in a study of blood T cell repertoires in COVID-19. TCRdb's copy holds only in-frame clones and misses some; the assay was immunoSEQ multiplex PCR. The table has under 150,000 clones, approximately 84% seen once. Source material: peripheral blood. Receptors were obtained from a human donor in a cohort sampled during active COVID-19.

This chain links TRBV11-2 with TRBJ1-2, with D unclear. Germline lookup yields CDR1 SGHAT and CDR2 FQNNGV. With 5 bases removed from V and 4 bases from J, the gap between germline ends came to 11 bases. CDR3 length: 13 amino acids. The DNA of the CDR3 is TGTGCCAGCAGCCCCCGAGGGTTCTATGGCTACACCTTC. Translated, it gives CASSPRGFYGYTF. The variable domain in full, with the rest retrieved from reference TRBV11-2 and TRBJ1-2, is EAGVAQSPRYKIIEKRQSVAFWCNPISGHATLYWYQQILGQGPKLLIQFQNNGVVDDSQLPKDRFSAERLKGVDSTLKIQPAKLEDSAVYLCASSPRGFYGYTFGSGTRLTVV.

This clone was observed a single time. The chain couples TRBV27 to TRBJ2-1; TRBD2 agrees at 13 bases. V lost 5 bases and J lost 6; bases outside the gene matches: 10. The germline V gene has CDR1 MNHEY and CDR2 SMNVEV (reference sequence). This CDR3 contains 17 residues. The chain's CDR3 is CASSRQVGTSGVNEQFF. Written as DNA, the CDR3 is TGTGCCAGCAGTCGTCAGGTCGGGACTAGCGGGGTCAATGAGCAGTTCTTC.

Here the CDR3 DNA reads TGCGCCAGCAGCTTTTTGACGACAGGGGATGGGACTGAAGCTTTCTTT. This encodes CASSFLTTGDGTEAFF. This rearrangement joins TRBV5-1 to TRBJ1-1, with 8 bases matching TRBD1. Germline CDR1 is SGHRS and CDR2 is YFSETQ. The CDR3 covers 16 residues. The V and J ends lost 2 bases and 5 bases, in that order; junction bases with no gene match: 11.

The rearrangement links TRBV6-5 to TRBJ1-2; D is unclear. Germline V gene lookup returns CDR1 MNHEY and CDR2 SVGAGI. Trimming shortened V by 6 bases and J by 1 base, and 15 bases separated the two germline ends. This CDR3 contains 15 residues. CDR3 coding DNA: TGTGCCAGCAGGGGAGGGAGGATGCGTAACTATGGCTACACCTTC. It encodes CASRGGRMRNYGYTF.